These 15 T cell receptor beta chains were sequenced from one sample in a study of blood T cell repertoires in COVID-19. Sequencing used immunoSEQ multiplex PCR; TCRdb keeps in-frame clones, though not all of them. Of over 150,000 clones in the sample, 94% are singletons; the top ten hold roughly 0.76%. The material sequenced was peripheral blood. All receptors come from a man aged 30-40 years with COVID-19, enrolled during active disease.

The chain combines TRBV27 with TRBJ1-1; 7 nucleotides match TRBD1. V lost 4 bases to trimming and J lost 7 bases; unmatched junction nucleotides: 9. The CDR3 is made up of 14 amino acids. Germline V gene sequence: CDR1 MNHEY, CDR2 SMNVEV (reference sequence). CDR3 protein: CASSYSGGHREAFF. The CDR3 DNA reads TGTGCCAGCAGTTACTCAGGGGGGCACCGTGAAGCTTTCTTT.

The CDR3 nucleotides read TGTGCCAGCAGTGAAAGCAGGGGAGAAGGCTACACCTTC. This sequence encodes CASSESRGEGYTF. V and J are TRBV6-1 and TRBJ1-2, with D perhaps matching TRBD1 (6 bases). V was clipped by 2 bases and J by 8 bases, with 12 bases between them. This CDR3 spans 13 amino acids. CDR1 is MNHNS and CDR2 is SASEGT in the germline V gene.

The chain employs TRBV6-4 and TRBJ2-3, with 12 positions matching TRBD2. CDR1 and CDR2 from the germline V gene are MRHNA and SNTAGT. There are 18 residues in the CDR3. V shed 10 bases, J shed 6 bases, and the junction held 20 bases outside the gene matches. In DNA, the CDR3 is TGTGCCAAACCCCAAGCCCCCCCTAGCGGGGGGGCGAGGGATACGCAGTATTTT. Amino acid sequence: CAKPQAPPSGGARDTQYF.

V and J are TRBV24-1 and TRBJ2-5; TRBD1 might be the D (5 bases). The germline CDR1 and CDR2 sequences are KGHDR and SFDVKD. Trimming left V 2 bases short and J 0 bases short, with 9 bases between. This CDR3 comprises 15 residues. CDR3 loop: CATSDSQEYQETQYF. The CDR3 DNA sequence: TGTGCCACCAGTGATTCACAGGAGTACCAAGAGACCCAGTACTTC.

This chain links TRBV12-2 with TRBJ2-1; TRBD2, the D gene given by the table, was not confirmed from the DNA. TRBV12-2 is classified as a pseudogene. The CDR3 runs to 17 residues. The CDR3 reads CASRLARRGGGKNEQFF. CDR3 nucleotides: TGTGCAAGTCGCTTAGCGAGGCGGGGGGGCGGTAAGAATGAGCAGTTCTTC.

DNA for the CDR3: TGTGCCAGCAGCTTGGAATCCGGGGGAAACACCATATATTTT. Its translation: CASSLESGGNTIYF. The chain joins TRBV5-4 to TRBJ1-3; D remains ambiguous. V lost 0 bases to trimming and J lost 4 bases, with 8 bases between them. CDR3 size: 14 residues. The V gene's germline CDR1 is SGHNT and CDR2 YYREEE (reference sequence).

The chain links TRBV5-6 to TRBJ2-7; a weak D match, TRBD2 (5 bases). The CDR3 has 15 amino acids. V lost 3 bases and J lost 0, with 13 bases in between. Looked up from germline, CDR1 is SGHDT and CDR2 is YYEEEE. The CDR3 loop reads CASSSYVRVSYEQYF. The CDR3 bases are TGTGCCAGCAGCTCCTACGTGAGGGTCTCCTACGAGCAGTACTTC.

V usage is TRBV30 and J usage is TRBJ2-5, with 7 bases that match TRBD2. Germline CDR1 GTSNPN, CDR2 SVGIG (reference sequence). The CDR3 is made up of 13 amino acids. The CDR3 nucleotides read TGTGCTGAATCGGGACTCGGCGGGGGGACCCAGTACTTC. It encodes CAESGLGGGTQYF.

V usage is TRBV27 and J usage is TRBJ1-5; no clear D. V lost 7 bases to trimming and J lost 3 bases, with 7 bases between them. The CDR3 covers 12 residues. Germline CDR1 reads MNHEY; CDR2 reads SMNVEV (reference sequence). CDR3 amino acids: CASMGLNQPQHF. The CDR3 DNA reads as TGTGCCAGCATGGGCCTCAATCAGCCCCAGCATTTT.

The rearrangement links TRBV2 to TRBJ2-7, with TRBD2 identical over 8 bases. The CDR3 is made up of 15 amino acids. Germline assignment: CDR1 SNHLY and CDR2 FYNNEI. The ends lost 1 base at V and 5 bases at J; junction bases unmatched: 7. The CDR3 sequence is CASSEGSGLAHEQYF. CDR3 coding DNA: TGTGCCAGCAGTGAAGGGAGCGGACTAGCCCACGAGCAGTACTTC.

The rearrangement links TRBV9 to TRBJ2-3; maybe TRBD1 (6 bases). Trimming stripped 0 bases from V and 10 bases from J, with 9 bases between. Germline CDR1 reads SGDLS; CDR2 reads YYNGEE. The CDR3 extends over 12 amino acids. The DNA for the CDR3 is TGTGCCAGCAGCGTAGGGACAGCCGCGCAGTATTTT. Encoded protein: CASSVGTAAQYF.

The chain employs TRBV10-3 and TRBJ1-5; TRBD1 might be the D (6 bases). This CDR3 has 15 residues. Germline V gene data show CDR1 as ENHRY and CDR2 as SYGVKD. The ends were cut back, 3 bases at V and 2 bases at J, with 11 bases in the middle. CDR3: CAISEGGDGNQPQHF. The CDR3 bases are TGTGCCATCAGTGAAGGGGGGGATGGCAATCAGCCCCAGCATTTT.

The CDR3 coding sequence is TGTGCCAGCAGTTTACTTACAGGGCCGGTGGCTTTCTTT. This encodes CASSLLTGPVAFF. The J gene is TRBJ1-1, the V gene TRBV27, with D perhaps matching TRBD1 (6 bases). Germline assignment: CDR1 MNHEY and CDR2 SMNVEV (reference sequence). The germline V and J ends were trimmed by 2 bases and 11 bases, with 15 bases remaining between them. The CDR3 is 13 amino acids.

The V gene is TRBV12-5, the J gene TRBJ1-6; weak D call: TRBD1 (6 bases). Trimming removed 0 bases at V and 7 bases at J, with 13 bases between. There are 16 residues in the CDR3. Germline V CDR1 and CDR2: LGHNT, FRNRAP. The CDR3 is CASGLVGGGGNSPLHF. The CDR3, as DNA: TGTGCTAGTGGTTTGGTAGGAGGGGGAGGGAATTCACCCCTCCACTTT.

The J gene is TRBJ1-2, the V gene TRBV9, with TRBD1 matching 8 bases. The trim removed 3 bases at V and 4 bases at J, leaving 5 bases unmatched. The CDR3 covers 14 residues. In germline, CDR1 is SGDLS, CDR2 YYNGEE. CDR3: CASSATTGVYGYTF. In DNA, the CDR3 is TGTGCCAGCAGCGCCACGACAGGGGTCTATGGCTACACCTTC.